The 15 T cell receptor beta chains given below trace back to one sample, sequenced in a study of T cell repertoires in cytomegalovirus infection. TCRdb re-derived calls from the reads in MiXCR, one entry per CDR3 protein. The table has roughly 500,000 distinct CDR3 sequences, around 11% seen once. Sequencing input: PBMCs. These receptors were collected from a human donor in good health (CMV status not recorded). Some clones in this sample may be carry-over from other donors' samples.

This clonotype came up a few times. The chain recombines TRBV6-2 or TRBV6-3 with TRBJ2-1; no clear D. CDR1 and CDR2 (germline): MNHEY, SVGEGT. The CDR3 is made up of 13 amino acids. V lost 7 bases to trimming and J lost 8 bases, with 15 bases between them. The CDR3 nucleotides are TGTGCCAGCACCAGAAGACCTGTCGATGAGCAGTTCTTC. This encodes CASTRRPVDEQFF.

The chain has TRBV20-1 and TRBJ1-2; 12 bases are a match to TRBD1. Germline lookup yields CDR1 DFQATT and CDR2 SNEGSKA (reference sequence). The CDR3 spans 13 residues. With 3 bases clipped from V and 6 bases from J, the junction kept 2 bases outside the gene matches. The CDR3 protein is CSARGQGADGYTF. The CDR3 coding sequence is TGCAGTGCTAGGGGACAGGGGGCTGATGGCTACACCTTC.

Many counts were recorded for this clonotype. This sequence joins TRBV20-1 and TRBJ2-3; D unclear. CDR1 and CDR2 from the germline V gene are DFQATT and SNEGSKA (reference sequence). Trimming cost V 3 bases and J 5 bases, with 24 bases left between them. The CDR3 runs 17 residues. For the CDR3, the DNA is TGCAGTGCTAGTGCCTTGGGTGTACCCCACCCTGAAGATACGCAGTATTTT. It translates to CSASALGVPHPEDTQYF.

This clonotype was picked up many times. J is TRBJ1-1 and V is TRBV7-9, with D maybe TRBD1 (5 bases). The germline gives CDR1 SEHNR, CDR2 FQNEAQ (reference sequence). With 7 bases removed from V and 7 bases from J, the gap between germline ends came to 13 bases. This CDR3 region has 12 residues. The CDR3 loop reads CASTPGRGEAFF. The CDR3 bases are TGTGCCAGCACCCCGGGGCGGGGTGAAGCTTTCTTT.

The chain combines TRBV5-5 with TRBJ2-1; D gene uncertain. There are 15 residues in the CDR3. Trimming removed 2 bases at V and 0 bases at J, with 9 bases between. CDR1 is SGHKS and CDR2 is YYEKEE in the germline V gene (reference sequence). CDR3 protein: CASSFEDRSYNEQFF. The CDR3 nucleotides are TGTGCCAGCAGCTTCGAAGACCGCTCCTACAATGAGCAGTTCTTC.

This clonotype was counted only a few times. This chain links TRBV19 with TRBJ1-4; 8 nucleotides line up with TRBD1. Germline V gene data show CDR1 as LNHDA and CDR2 as SQIVND (reference sequence). The CDR3 spans 18 residues. The V segment lost 7 bases and the J segment 0 bases; nucleotides outside the gene matches: 13. The CDR3 DNA follows: TGTGCCAGTACCCTAAGGGGACAGGCACTTGCAACTAATGAAAAACTGTTTTTT. It is translated as CASTLRGQALATNEKLFF.

This clonotype came up many times. The J gene is TRBJ2-5, the V gene TRBV5-1, with 9 positions matching TRBD1. This CDR3 is built from 17 residues. Per the germline V gene, CDR1 is SGHRS and CDR2 is YFSETQ. After removal of 3 bases from V and 1 base from J, the junction contained 10 bases not matched to a gene. The CDR3 sequence is CASSSGTGSVVQETQYF. The CDR3 DNA follows: TGCGCCAGCAGCTCCGGGACAGGGAGTGTGGTCCAAGAGACCCAGTACTTC.

This clonotype was recorded many times. This chain joins TRBV7-2 and TRBJ2-3, with TRBD1 matching over 8 bases. The germline V gene encodes CDR1 SGHTA and CDR2 FQGNSA. The junction had 7 bases not matched to a gene; V was cut back by 5 bases and J by 0 bases. The CDR3 sequence is 16 residues long. Written as DNA, the CDR3 is TGTGCCAGCAGCCCCCCCGGACAGGGAAGCACAGATACGCAGTATTTT. It is translated as CASSPPGQGSTDTQYF.

The sample holds many counts of this clonotype. The chain joins TRBV6-2 or TRBV6-3 to TRBJ2-5, with a possible D match to TRBD2 (6 bases). Germline V gene data show CDR1 as MNHEY and CDR2 as SVGEGT. Trimming took 5 bases from V and 1 from J, leaving 11 bases between them. The CDR3 length is 14 residues. CDR3 in DNA: TGTGCCAGCAGTCCCCGGGACTTCCAAGAGACCCAGTACTTC. Amino acids: CASSPRDFQETQYF.

This clonotype came up many times. The genes are TRBV2 and TRBJ1-5; D gene unclear. V lost 8 bases to trimming and J lost 7 bases, with 12 bases between them. The CDR3 totals 12 residues. Germline-derived CDR1 and CDR2 are SNHLY and FYNNEI. The CDR3 here is CASSGIGQPQHF. CDR3 DNA: TGTGCCAGCTCGGGGATCGGGCAGCCCCAGCATTTT.

This clonotype was recorded a few times. The V gene is TRBV12-3 or TRBV12-4, the J gene TRBJ2-5; 8 bases are shared with TRBD2. The CDR3 sequence is 15 residues long. Trimming cost V 6 bases and J 1 base; bases outside gene matches: 7. CDR3 sequence: CASSQLLAAQETQYF. Here the CDR3 DNA reads TGTGCCAGCAGCCAGCTACTAGCGGCCCAAGAGACCCAGTACTTC.

This clonotype has at least ten counts. The chain employs TRBV11-2 and TRBJ2-3, with 11 positions matching TRBD2. The CDR3 loop spans 19 amino acids. Germline V lookup: CDR1 SGHAT, CDR2 FQNNGV. With 2 bases clipped from V and 1 base from J, the junction kept 11 bases outside the gene matches. This CDR3 reads CASSLRIAGGPGGTDTQYF. The CDR3 nucleotides read TGTGCCAGCAGCTTACGGATAGCGGGAGGGCCGGGAGGCACAGATACGCAGTATTTT.

CDR3 amino acids: CASSLYRSGASYGYTF. CDR3 nucleotide sequence: TGTGCCAGCAGTTTATACCGGTCTGGAGCTAGCTATGGCTACACCTTC. The rearrangement uses TRBV27 and TRBJ1-2; no firm D call. The CDR3 extends over 16 amino acids. V lost 1 base to trimming and J lost 4 bases, with 16 bases between them. Germline assignment: CDR1 MNHEY and CDR2 SMNVEV (reference sequence).

This clonotype was observed many times. One end of the junction varies from germline; a read error may be responsible. V and J are TRBV6-1 and TRBJ2-7; 9 bases are shared with TRBD1. The germline V gene encodes CDR1 MNHNS and CDR2 SASEGT. The CDR3 is 15 residues long. CDR3 region: CASREGGQGAYEQYF. CDR3 nucleotides: TGTGCCAGCAGAGAAGGGGGACAGGGAGCCTACGAGCAGTACTTC.

This clonotype was found many times. The gene calls are TRBV2 and TRBJ1-4; 8 positions agree with TRBD1. This CDR3 region has 18 residues. Looked up from germline, CDR1 is SNHLY and CDR2 is FYNNEI. J gave up 8 bases and V 1 base, and 15 bases lay outside the gene matches. The CDR3 is CASSEEPTGERGREKLFF. The CDR3 region has the DNA TGTGCCAGCAGTGAAGAGCCGACAGGGGAAAGGGGCAGGGAAAAACTGTTTTTT.